A single sample is the source of the 7 T cell receptor beta chains below, sequenced in a study of T cell repertoires in cytomegalovirus infection. TCRdb processed the reads anew with MiXCR; each CDR3 protein has one entry. The sample holds almost 300,000 distinct CDR3 sequences, around 10% seen once. What was sequenced was PBMCs. These receptors were taken from a human donor in good health (CMV status not recorded). Some clones in this sample may be carry-over from other donors' samples.

This clonotype has at least ten counts. V is TRBV6-5 and J is TRBJ1-1, with D tentatively TRBD1 (5 bases). Trimming removed 2 bases at V and 4 bases at J, with 11 bases between. The CDR3 sequence is 14 residues long. Germline assignment: CDR1 MNHEY and CDR2 SVGAGI. The CDR3 reads CASSYGGSTTEAFF. CDR3 in DNA: TGTGCCAGCAGTTACGGGGGATCGACCACTGAAGCTTTCTTT.

This clonotype was observed at least ten times. The chain recombines TRBV7-9 with TRBJ2-2; D is ambiguous. The V and J ends lost 4 bases and 3 bases respectively, with 6 bases between them. Germline lookup yields CDR1 SEHNR and CDR2 FQNEAQ (reference sequence). The CDR3 sequence is 13 residues long. The CDR3 spells CASSSTYTGELFF. CDR3 sequence (DNA): TGTGCCAGCAGCTCGACTTACACCGGGGAGCTGTTTTTT.

V usage is TRBV29-1 and J usage is TRBJ2-3; TRBD2 aligns across 9 bases. The CDR3 runs to 14 residues. Per the germline V gene, CDR1 is SQVTM and CDR2 is ANQGSEA. J gave up 4 bases and V 7 bases, and 9 bases lay outside the gene matches. CDR3 sequence: CSARGLAGADTQYF. In DNA, the CDR3 is TGCAGCGCCAGGGGACTAGCAGGCGCAGATACGCAGTATTTT.

Ten or more counts support this clonotype. The rearrangement uses TRBV28 and TRBJ1-2; 7 nucleotides line up with TRBD1. The CDR3 runs 13 residues. Germline trimming cut 3 bases from V and 9 bases from J; bases unmatched to any gene: 7. Germline CDR1 and CDR2: MDHEN and SYDVKM. The CDR3 DNA sequence: TGTGCCAGCAGTTTGTCCAGGGGGGTGAGCTACACCTTC. Translating gives CASSLSRGVSYTF.

V is TRBV6-1 and J is TRBJ2-4; D might be TRBD2 (7 bases). CDR3 length: 15 amino acids. The V end lost 7 bases, the J end lost 1 base, and 14 bases lay between the germline ends. Germline assignment: CDR1 MNHNS and CDR2 SASEGT. As DNA, the CDR3 is TGTGCCAGCACCCTTGGGGGGGCTGCCAAAAACATTCAGTACTTC. It yields the protein CASTLGGAAKNIQYF.

This clonotype was seen many times. The chain links TRBV7-2 to TRBJ2-5; no reliable D call. Trimming shortened V by 4 bases and J by 1 base, and 10 bases separated the two germline ends. CDR1 and CDR2 from the germline V gene are SGHTA and FQGNSA. CDR3 length: 14 amino acids. CDR3 nucleotide sequence: TGTGCCAGCAGCTCGCTGACGGGCCAAGAGACCCAGTACTTC. It is translated as CASSSLTGQETQYF.

This clonotype was seen many times. The CDR3 nucleotides are TGCGCCAGCAGCCAAGATGAGAGTGCTGGGGCCAACGTCCTGACTTTC. Translating gives CASSQDESAGANVLTF. The chain joins TRBV4-1 to TRBJ2-6; no firm D call. The CDR3 runs to 16 residues. Trimming removed 0 bases from V and 2 bases from J, with 8 bases in between. Germline CDR1 reads MGHRA; CDR2 reads YSYEKL.